The clone carrying this T cell receptor beta chain has a handful of counts. Its antigen is not identified. These data are taken from a study of blood T cells in healthy people across ages. Findings and limits, study-wide: Donor CMV infection status was unknown, possibly confounding age-related changes in expanded clonotypes. Unsorted PBMCs ruled out conclusive naive versus antigen-experienced comparison. Diversity figures derived from one million T cells were judged to underestimate the true value.

The second PCR ran about 6 to 12 cycles with a sample-barcoded 5' primer and J-beta primers. In TCRdb, the 5' RACE reads were re-called with MiXCR into one record per CDR3 protein. The sample lists about 1.1 million distinct CDR3 sequences; 35% to 40% were seen once. The CDR3 covers 15 residues. Per germline, CDR1 SGHKS and CDR2 YYEKEE (reference sequence). With 4 bases removed from V and 7 bases from J, the gap between germline ends came to 20 bases. This sequence was found in a man aged 18 to 30 in good health. The specimen was blood. The rearrangement joins TRBV5-5 to TRBJ1-2; a possible D gene is TRBD1 (6 bases). The CDR3 loop is CASSPRAGGDIGYTF. CDR3 DNA: TGTGCCAGCAGCCCCCGTGCGGGTGGGGACATTGGCTACACCTTC.